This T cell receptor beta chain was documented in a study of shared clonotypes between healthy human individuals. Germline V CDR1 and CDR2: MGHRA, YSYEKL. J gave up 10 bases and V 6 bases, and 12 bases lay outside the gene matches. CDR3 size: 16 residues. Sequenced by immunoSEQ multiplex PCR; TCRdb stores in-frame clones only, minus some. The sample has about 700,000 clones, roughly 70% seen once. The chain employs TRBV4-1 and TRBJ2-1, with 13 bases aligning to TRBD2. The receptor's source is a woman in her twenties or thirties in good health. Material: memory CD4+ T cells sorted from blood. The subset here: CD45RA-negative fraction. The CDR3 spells CASRHPTSGRAKEQFF. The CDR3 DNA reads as TGCGCCAGCAGACACCCTACTAGCGGGAGGGCCAAGGAGCAGTTCTTC.